Below, 18 T cell receptor beta chains from the same sample are listed, as sequenced in a study of T cells in women clearing cervical HPV infection. The method was immunoSEQ multiplex PCR; TCRdb's version includes in-frame clones alone and lacks a portion of them. The sample includes tens of thousands of clones. Sequencing was done on a sample of blood buffy coat. The receptors were sampled from a woman aged 18 to 75 with a cervical HPV16 infection that either progressed to CIN3+ or cleared (not recorded which).

Worth noting for this clone: The read terminates 3 residues ahead of where the CDR3 ends, so the germline J gene completes it. This rearrangement joins TRBV20-1 to TRBJ1-3, with a weak D call TRBD1 (5 bases). This CDR3 comprises 13 residues. CDR1 is DFQATT and CDR2 is SNEGSKA in the germline V gene (reference sequence). Trimming removed 5 bases at V and 4 bases at J, with 12 bases between. The sequenced CDR3 bases are TGCAGTGCTCCCAGGGCTGCCGGAAACACC. Protein sequence: CSAPRAAGNT. The complete CDR3 reads CSAPRAAGNTIYF.

Comments on this clone: The sequence runs out 3 residues before the end of the CDR3; the remainder is reconstructed from the germline J gene. This rearrangement joins TRBV30 to TRBJ1-2, with D perhaps matching TRBD1 (5 bases). V lost 5 bases and J 0 bases, leaving 10 bases between the germline ends. The length of the CDR3 is 13 residues. Germline V gives CDR1 GTSNPN, CDR2 SVGIG (reference sequence). This CDR3 is CAWSEGTNYGYTF. The covered CDR3 bases are TGTGCCTGGTCGGAGGGGACTAACTATGGC.

As for this clone: Read coverage stops 3 residues before the CDR3 terminus; the germline J gene supplies the remainder. The genes are TRBV6-2 or TRBV6-3 and TRBJ2-3; unclear D gene. This CDR3 has 10 amino acids. CDR1 is MNHEY and CDR2 is SVGEGT in the germline V gene. Trimming removed 7 bases from V and 5 bases from J, with 4 bases in between. The CDR3 loop reads CASKGDTQYF. The covered CDR3 bases are TGTGCCAGCAAGGGAGATACG.

On this clone: The read finishes 3 residues shy of the CDR3 end, and the germline J gene is used to complete it. The V gene is TRBV13, the J gene TRBJ1-3, with 8 bases fitting TRBD1. V shed 5 bases and J 0 bases; nucleotides not matched to a gene: 18. The CDR3 runs 20 residues. The germline V gene has CDR1 PRHDT and CDR2 FYEKMQ (reference sequence). The part of the CDR3 DNA that was read is TGTGCCAGCAGCCGCCCTTGGCAGGGGGCTTACGTCCTCTCTGGAAACACC. This gives the protein CASSRPWQGAYVLSGNT. The whole CDR3 region reads CASSRPWQGAYVLSGNTIYF. Variable domain in full (rest from reference TRBV13 and TRBJ1-3): AAGVIQSPRHLIKEKRETATLKCYPIPRHDTVYWYQQGPGQDPQFLISFYEKMQSDKGSIPDRFSAQQFSDYHSELNMSSLELGDSALYFCASSRPWQGAYVLSGNTIYFGEGSWLTVV.

The sequenced part of the CDR3 DNA is TGTGCCAGCAGCTCGACTAGCGGCCAAGAGACC. Translation gives CASSSTSGQET. The full CDR3 is CASSSTSGQETQYF. The chain recombines TRBV7-9 with TRBJ2-5, with 9 bases identical to TRBD2. The missing CDR3 end, 3 residues past where the read stops, is filled in from the germline J gene. This CDR3 has 14 residues. With 4 bases clipped from V and 1 base from J, the junction kept 1 base outside the gene matches. The germline CDR1 and CDR2 sequences are SEHNR and FQNEAQ (reference sequence).

As concerns this clone: The read falls 3 residues short of the CDR3 end, and the missing part is taken from the germline J gene. This chain connects TRBV30 to TRBJ1-4, with 10 bases matching TRBD1. Trimming took 1 base from V and 5 from J; bases not matched to a gene: 4. Germline V gene data show CDR1 as GTSNPN and CDR2 as SVGIG (reference sequence). The CDR3 has 15 amino acids. The CDR3 protein is CAWSGKGQGNEKLFF. CDR3 DNA (partial): TGTGCCTGGAGTGGCAAGGGACAGGGGAATGAAAAA.

Notes on this clone: The CDR3 end is not reached by the read, which stops 3 residues before it; the germline J gene fills it in. The chain joins TRBV7-2 to TRBJ1-2; TRBD1 might be the D (6 bases). The CDR3 is 16 amino acids. From germline, CDR1 is SGHTA and CDR2 FQGNSA. The CDR3 here is CASSLATSTGLRGYTF. CDR3 DNA (partial): TGTGCCAGCAGCTTAGCAACTTCGACAGGACTCAGGGGC.

In the case of this clone: The read falls 3 residues short of the CDR3 end, and the missing part is taken from the germline J gene. The chain has TRBV24-1 and TRBJ2-5; TRBD1 aligns across 9 bases. CDR3 length: 15 residues. From germline, CDR1 is KGHDR and CDR2 SFDVKD. Losses at the gene ends were 5 bases for V and 4 bases for J; bases not matched to a gene: 7. CDR3 DNA (partial): TGTGCCACCAGTGTTCTGGACAGGGGAAGAGAGACC. The encoded protein is CATSVLDRGRET. The full CDR3 sequence reads CATSVLDRGRETQYF.

With respect to this clone: The CDR3 is cut off 3 residues early in the read; its end comes from the germline J gene. V usage is TRBV19 and J usage is TRBJ1-2; tentative D call: TRBD1 (5 bases). Germline V gives CDR1 LNHDA, CDR2 SQIVND (reference sequence). CDR3 size: 15 residues. The CDR3 sequence is CASSIRQKKPETYTF. The CDR3 DNA, read in part, is TGTGCCAGTAGTATTCGACAGAAAAAGCCCGAGACC.

For this clone: Coverage ceases 3 residues before the CDR3 finishes, and the germline J gene fills in the end. The V call is TRBV10-2, the J call TRBJ2-7; the D gene could be TRBD1 or TRBD2 (5 bases each). CDR3 length equals 13 residues. V was shortened by 7 bases and J by 0 bases, with 10 bases between the two germline ends. CDR1 and CDR2 (germline): WSHSY, SAAADI. The CDR3 sequence is CASMRGSSYEQYF. CDR3 DNA, as far as it was read: TGCGCCAGCATGAGGGGTAGCTCCTACGAG.

To note about this clone: The read terminates 3 residues before the CDR3 end, so the remaining end is supplied by the germline J gene. The chain carries TRBV19 and TRBJ2-4, with a tentative D call TRBD1 (6 bases). CDR1 is LNHDA, CDR2 SQIVND, per germline (reference sequence). The CDR3 is 15 amino acids. The CDR3 sequence is CASSITPQGLGGQYF. CDR3 DNA (partial): TGTGCCAGTAGTATAACGCCTCAGGGGCTAGGTGGT.

As regards this clone: The CDR3 goes on 3 residues after the read ends, and that part is filled in from the germline J gene. The chain has TRBV4-2 and TRBJ1-5; 9 bases fit TRBD1. J lost 5 bases, V lost 1 base, and 6 bases had no gene match. This CDR3 has 16 residues. Germline assignment: CDR1 LGHNA and CDR2 YNFKEQ. This chain's CDR3 is CASSQARDRADQPQHF. The DNA read from the CDR3 is TGTGCCAGCAGCCAAGCCCGGGACAGGGCTGATCAGCCC.

Concerning this clone: The read halts 3 residues ahead of the CDR3 end, with the missing end drawn from the germline J gene. The chain has TRBV7-3 and TRBJ2-3; 8 bases are a match to TRBD2. Germline V lookup: CDR1 SGHTA, CDR2 FQGTGA. CDR3 size: 15 residues. This chain's CDR3 is CASSPIGLAGEAQYF. The sequenced part of the CDR3 DNA is TGTGCCAGCAGTCCGATAGGACTAGCTGGAGAGGCG.

About this clone itself: Coverage ceases 3 residues before the CDR3 finishes, and the germline J gene fills in the end. The chain carries TRBV6-2 or TRBV6-3 and TRBJ2-7; D may be TRBD1 (6 bases). CDR3 length: 13 amino acids. V was trimmed by 8 bases and J by 3 bases, leaving 14 bases between them. Germline assignment: CDR1 MNHEY and CDR2 SVGEGT. The CDR3 is CASRQDILYEQYF. CDR3 DNA, as far as it was read: TGTGCCAGCCGACAGGATATACTCTACGAG.

Points on this clone: The sequenced fragment ends 3 residues before the CDR3 boundary, so the rest is inferred from the germline J gene. The chain carries TRBV18 and TRBJ1-2; D is uncertain. Germline V gene data show CDR1 as KGHSH and CDR2 as LQKENI. The CDR3 has 14 residues. The covered CDR3 bases are TGTGCCAGCTCACCTTTGAACAGTCCCCGGGGC. It specifies CASSPLNSPRG. The full CDR3 protein is CASSPLNSPRGYTF. The complete variable domain, with remaining parts taken from reference TRBV18 and TRBJ1-2, reads NAGVMQNPRHLVRRRGQEARLRCSPMKGHSHVYWYRQLPEEGLKFMVYLQKENIIDESGMPKERFSAEFPKEGPSILRIQQVVRGDSAAYFCASSPLNSPRGYTFGSGTRLTVV.

The CDR3 loop reads CASSSDTFSNQPQHF. The CDR3 DNA, read in part, is TGTGCCAGCAGCAGTGACACATTTAGCAATCAGCCC. V and J are TRBV12-3 or TRBV12-4 and TRBJ1-5; no firm D call. With the read ending 3 residues before the CDR3 end, the germline J gene is used to fill in that end. CDR3 size: 15 residues. V was shortened by 6 bases and J by 0 bases, with 12 bases between the two germline ends.

A note on this clone: Sequencing ends 3 residues short of the CDR3 end; the germline J gene provides the rest. The chain recombines TRBV10-3 with TRBJ2-7, with 8 bases fitting TRBD2. The CDR3 loop spans 14 amino acids. With 3 bases clipped from V and 5 bases from J, the junction kept 6 bases outside the gene matches. Germline V lookup: CDR1 ENHRY, CDR2 SYGVKD. Incomplete CDR3 DNA: TGTGCCATCAGTGAAAGCGGGAGAGAGGACGAG. Translation gives CAISESGREDE. The complete CDR3 sequence is CAISESGREDEQYF.

In regard to this clone: One end of the junction varies from germline; a read error may be responsible. The DNA ends 3 residues before the CDR3 does, and the rest of the CDR3 is filled in from the germline J gene. V gene TRBV4-2 combines with J gene TRBJ1-1, with TRBD1 matching 10 bases. The germline CDR1 and CDR2 sequences are LGHNA and YNFKEQ. The CDR3 runs to 15 residues. CDR3 loop: CASSQVGQGSTEAFF. Incomplete CDR3 DNA: TGCGCCAGCAGCCAAGTGGGACAGGGGAGCACTGAA.